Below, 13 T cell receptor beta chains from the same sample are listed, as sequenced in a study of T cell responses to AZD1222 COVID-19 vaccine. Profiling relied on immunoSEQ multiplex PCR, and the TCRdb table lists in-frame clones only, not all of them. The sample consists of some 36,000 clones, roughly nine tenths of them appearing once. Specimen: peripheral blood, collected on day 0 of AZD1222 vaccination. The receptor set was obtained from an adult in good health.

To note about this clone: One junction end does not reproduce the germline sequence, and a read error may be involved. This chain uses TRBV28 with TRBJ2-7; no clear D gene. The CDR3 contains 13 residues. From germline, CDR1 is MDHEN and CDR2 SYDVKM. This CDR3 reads CASGLLGSYEQYF. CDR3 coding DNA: TGTGCCAGCGGTTTATTAGGGTCCTACGAGCAGTACTTC.

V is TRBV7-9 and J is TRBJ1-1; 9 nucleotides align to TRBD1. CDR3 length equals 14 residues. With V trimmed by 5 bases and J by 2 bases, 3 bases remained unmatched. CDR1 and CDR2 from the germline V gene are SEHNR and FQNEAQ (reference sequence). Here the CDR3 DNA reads TGTGCCAGCAGCCACAGGGGGCACAACACTGAAGCTTTCTTT. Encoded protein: CASSHRGHNTEAFF. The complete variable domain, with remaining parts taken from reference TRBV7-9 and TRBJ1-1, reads DTGVSQNPRHKITKRGQNVTFRCDPISEHNRLYWYRQTLGQGPEFLTYFQNEAQLEKSRLLSDRFSAERPKGSFSTLEIQRTEQGDSAMYLCASSHRGHNTEAFFGQGTRLTVV.

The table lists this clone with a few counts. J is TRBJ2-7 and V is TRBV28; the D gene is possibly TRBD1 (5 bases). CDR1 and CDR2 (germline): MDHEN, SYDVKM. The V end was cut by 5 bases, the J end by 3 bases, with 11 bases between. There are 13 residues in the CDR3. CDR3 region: CASSPIDSYEQYF. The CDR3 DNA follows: TGTGCCAGCAGTCCTATTGACAGCTACGAGCAGTACTTC.

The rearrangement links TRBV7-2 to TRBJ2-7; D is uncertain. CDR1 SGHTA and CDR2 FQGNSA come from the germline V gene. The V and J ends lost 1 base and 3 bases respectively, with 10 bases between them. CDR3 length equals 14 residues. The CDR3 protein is CASSLGMANYEQYF. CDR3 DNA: TGTGCCAGCAGCTTAGGAATGGCCAACTACGAGCAGTACTTC.

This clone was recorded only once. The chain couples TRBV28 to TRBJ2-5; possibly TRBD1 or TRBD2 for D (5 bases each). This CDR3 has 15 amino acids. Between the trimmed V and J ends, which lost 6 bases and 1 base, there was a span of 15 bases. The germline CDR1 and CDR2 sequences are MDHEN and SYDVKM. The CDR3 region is CASSGTAEAQETQYF. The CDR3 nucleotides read TGTGCCAGCAGCGGGACGGCGGAGGCCCAAGAGACCCAGTACTTC.

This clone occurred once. CDR3 amino acids: CASSQGPGETQYF. CDR3 in DNA: TGCGCCAGCAGCCAAGGGCCGGGAGAGACCCAGTACTTC. This chain connects TRBV4-1 to TRBJ2-5; D gene ambiguous. The CDR3 loop spans 13 amino acids. Germline V lookup: CDR1 MGHRA, CDR2 YSYEKL. V was clipped by 1 base and J by 4 bases, with 7 bases between them.

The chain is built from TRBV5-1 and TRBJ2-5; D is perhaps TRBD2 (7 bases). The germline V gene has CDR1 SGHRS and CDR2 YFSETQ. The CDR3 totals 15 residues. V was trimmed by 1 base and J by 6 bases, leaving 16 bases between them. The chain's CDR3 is CASSLRGGASQTQYF. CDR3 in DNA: TGCGCCAGCAGCTTGAGAGGGGGGGCCAGCCAGACCCAGTACTTC.

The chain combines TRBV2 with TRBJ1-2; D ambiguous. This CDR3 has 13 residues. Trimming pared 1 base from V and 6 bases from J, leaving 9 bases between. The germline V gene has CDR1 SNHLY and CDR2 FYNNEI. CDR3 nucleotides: TGTGCCAGCAGTGAAGATCTAGGACATGGCTACACCTTC. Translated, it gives CASSEDLGHGYTF.

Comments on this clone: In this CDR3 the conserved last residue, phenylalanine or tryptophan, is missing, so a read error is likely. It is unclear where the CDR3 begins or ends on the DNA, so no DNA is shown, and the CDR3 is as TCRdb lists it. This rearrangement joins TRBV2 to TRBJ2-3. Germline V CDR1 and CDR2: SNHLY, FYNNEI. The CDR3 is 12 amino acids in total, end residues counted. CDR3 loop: CASRGVADPRVA.

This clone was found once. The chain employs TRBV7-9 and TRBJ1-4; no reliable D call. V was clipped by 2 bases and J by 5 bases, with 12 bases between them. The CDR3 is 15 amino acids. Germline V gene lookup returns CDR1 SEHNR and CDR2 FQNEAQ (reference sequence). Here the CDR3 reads CASSLQRATNEKLFF. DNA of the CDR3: TGTGCCAGCAGCTTACAACGGGCGACGAATGAAAAACTGTTTTTT.

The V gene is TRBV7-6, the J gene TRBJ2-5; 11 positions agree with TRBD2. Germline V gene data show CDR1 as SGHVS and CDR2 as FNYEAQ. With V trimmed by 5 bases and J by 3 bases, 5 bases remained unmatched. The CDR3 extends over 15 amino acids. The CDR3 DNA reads TGTGCCAGCAGCGCCCCGACTAGCGGGGAAGAGACCCAGTACTTC. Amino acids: CASSAPTSGEETQYF.

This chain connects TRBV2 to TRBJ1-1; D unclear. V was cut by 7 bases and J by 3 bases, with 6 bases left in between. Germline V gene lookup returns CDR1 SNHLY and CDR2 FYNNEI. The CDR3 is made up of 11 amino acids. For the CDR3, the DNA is TGTGCCAGCATGGAGGACACTGAAGCTTTCTTT. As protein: CASMEDTEAFF. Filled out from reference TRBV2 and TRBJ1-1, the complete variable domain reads EPEVTQTPSHQVTQMGQEVILRCVPISNHLYFYWYRQILGQKVEFLVSFYNNEISEKSEIFDDQFSVERPDGSNFTLKIRSTKLEDSAMYFCASMEDTEAFFGQGTRLTVV.

For the CDR3, the DNA is TGTGCCAGCAGCGGGCGCATTGGGGCGGGCACAGATACGCAGTATTTT. Its translation is CASSGRIGAGTDTQYF. V and J are TRBV9 and TRBJ2-3; tentatively, D is TRBD1 (5 bases). The ends were cut back, 3 bases at V and 1 base at J, with 15 bases in the middle. Germline CDR1 SGDLS, CDR2 YYNGEE. The CDR3 is made up of 16 amino acids.